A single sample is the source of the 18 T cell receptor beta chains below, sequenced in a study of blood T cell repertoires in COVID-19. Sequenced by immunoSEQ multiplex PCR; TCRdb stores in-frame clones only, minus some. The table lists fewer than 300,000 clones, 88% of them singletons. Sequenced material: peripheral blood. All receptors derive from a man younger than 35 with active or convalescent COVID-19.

The CDR3 DNA reads as TGTGCCAGCAGCTCCCTAGGAATGAACACTGAAGCTTTCTTT. It codes for CASSSLGMNTEAFF. V is TRBV7-6 and J is TRBJ1-1; D gene unclear. The V and J ends lost 4 bases and 0 bases respectively, with 9 bases between them. The CDR3 has 14 amino acids. CDR1 is SGHVS, CDR2 FNYEAQ, per germline.

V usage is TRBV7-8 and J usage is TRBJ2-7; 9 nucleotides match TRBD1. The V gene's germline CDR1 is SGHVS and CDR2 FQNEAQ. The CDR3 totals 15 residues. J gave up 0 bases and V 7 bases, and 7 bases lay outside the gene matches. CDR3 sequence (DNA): TGTGCCAGCAATTCGGGGACAGGGAGCTCCTACGAGCAGTACTTC. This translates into CASNSGTGSSYEQYF.

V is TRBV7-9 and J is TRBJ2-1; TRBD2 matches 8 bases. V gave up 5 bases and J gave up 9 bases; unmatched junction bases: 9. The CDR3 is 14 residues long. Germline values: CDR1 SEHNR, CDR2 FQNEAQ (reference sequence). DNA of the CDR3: TGTGCCAGCAGCCTGGGACTAGTGAGGCCTGAGCAGTTCTTC. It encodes CASSLGLVRPEQFF. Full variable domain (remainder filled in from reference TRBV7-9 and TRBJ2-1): DTGVSQNPRHKITKRGQNVTFRCDPISEHNRLYWYRQTLGQGPEFLTYFQNEAQLEKSRLLSDRFSAERPKGSFSTLEIQRTEQGDSAMYLCASSLGLVRPEQFFGPGTRLTVL.

CDR3 protein: CASGLVVRGNQETQYF. Here the CDR3 DNA reads TGTGCTAGTGGTTTGGTCGTGAGGGGGAACCAAGAGACCCAGTACTTC. V gene TRBV12-5 combines with J gene TRBJ2-5; a possible D gene is TRBD1 (6 bases). This CDR3 spans 16 amino acids. Trimming cost V 0 bases and J 0 bases, with 11 bases left between them. Germline assignment: CDR1 LGHNT and CDR2 FRNRAP.

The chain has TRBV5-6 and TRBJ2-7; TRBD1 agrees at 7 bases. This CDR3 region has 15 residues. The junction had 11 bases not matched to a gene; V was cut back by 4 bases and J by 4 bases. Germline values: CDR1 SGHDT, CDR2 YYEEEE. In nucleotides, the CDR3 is TGTGCCAGCAGCCTAGAACAGGGGCGACTATACGAGCAGTACTTC. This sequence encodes CASSLEQGRLYEQYF.

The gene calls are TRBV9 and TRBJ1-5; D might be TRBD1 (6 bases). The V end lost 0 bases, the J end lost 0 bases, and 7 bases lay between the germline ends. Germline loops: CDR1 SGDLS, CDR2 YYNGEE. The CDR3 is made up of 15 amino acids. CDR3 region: CASSVEGHSNQPQHF. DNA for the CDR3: TGTGCCAGCAGCGTAGAGGGACATAGCAATCAGCCCCAGCATTTT.

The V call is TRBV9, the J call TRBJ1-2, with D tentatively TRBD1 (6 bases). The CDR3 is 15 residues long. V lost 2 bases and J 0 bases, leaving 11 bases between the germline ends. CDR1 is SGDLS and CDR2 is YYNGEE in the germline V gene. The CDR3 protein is CASSVRDNTNYGYTF. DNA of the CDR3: TGTGCCAGCAGCGTCCGGGACAATACTAACTATGGCTACACCTTC.

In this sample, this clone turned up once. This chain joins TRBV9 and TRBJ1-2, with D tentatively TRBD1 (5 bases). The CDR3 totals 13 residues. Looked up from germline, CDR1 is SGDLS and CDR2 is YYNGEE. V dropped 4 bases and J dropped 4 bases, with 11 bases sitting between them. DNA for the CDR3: TGTGCCAGCAGCCCCCGGGGGGGCTATGGCTACACCTTC. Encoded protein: CASSPRGGYGYTF.

The CDR3: CASSYRWGAYNEQFF. Written as DNA, the CDR3 is TGTGCCAGCAGTTACAGGTGGGGGGCCTACAATGAGCAGTTCTTC. V and J are TRBV6-5 and TRBJ2-1; a weak D match, TRBD2 (6 bases). The CDR3 sequence is 15 residues long. V lost 2 bases and J lost 2, with 10 bases in between. Germline values: CDR1 MNHEY, CDR2 SVGAGI.

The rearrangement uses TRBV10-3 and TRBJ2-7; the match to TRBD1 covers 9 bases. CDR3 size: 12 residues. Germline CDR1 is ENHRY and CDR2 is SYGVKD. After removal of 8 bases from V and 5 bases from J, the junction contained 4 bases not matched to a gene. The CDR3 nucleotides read TGTGCCATCGGATGGGACAGGGACGAGCAGTACTTC. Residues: CAIGWDRDEQYF.

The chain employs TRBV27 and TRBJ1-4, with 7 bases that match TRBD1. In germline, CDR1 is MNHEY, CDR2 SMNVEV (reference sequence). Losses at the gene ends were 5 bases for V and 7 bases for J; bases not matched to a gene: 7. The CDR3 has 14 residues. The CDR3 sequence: CASSPTGYGEKLFF. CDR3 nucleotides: TGTGCCAGCAGTCCGACAGGGTATGGTGAAAAACTGTTTTTT.

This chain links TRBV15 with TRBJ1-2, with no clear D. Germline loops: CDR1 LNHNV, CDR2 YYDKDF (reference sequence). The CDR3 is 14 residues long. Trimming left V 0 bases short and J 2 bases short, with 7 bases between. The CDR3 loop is CATSRDTRNYGYTF. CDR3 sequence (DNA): TGTGCCACCAGCAGAGATACCAGGAACTATGGCTACACCTTC. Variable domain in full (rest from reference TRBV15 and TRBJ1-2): DAMVIQNPRYQVTQFGKPVTLSCSQTLNHNVMYWYQQKSSQAPKLLFHYYDKDFNNEADTPDNFQSRRPNTSFCFLDIRSPGLGDTAMYLCATSRDTRNYGYTFGSGTRLTVV.

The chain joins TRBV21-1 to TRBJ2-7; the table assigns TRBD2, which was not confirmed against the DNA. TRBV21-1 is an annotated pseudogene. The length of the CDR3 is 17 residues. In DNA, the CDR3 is TGTGCCAGCAGCAAAGCTCCCGGGTGGCCATCCACCTACGAGCAGTACTTC. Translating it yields CASSKAPGWPSTYEQYF.

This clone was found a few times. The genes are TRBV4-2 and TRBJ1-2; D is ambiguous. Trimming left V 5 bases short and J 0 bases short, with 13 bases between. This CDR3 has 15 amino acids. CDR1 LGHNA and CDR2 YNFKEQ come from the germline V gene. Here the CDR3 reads CASSAGVGPNYGYTF. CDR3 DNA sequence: TGTGCCAGCAGCGCAGGCGTGGGCCCTAACTATGGCTACACCTTC.

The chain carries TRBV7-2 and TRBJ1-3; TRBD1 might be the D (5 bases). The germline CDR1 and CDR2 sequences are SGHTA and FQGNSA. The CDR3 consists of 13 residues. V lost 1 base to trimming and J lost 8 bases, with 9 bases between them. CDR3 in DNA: TGTGCCAGCAGCTTAGAGCCAGGGTACACCATATATTTT. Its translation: CASSLEPGYTIYF. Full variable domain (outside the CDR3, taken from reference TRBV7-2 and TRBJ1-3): GAGVSQSPSNKVTEKGKDVELRCDPISGHTALYWYRQSLGQGLEFLIYFQGNSAPDKSGLPSDRFSAERTGGSVSTLTIQRTQQEDSAVYLCASSLEPGYTIYFGEGSWLTVV.

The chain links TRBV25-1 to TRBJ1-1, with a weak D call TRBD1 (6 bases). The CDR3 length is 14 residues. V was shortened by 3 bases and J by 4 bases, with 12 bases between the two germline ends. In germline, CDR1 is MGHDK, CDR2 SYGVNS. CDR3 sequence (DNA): TGTGCCAGCAGTGAGTCGGGGGGGCGCACTGAAGCTTTCTTT. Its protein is CASSESGGRTEAFF.

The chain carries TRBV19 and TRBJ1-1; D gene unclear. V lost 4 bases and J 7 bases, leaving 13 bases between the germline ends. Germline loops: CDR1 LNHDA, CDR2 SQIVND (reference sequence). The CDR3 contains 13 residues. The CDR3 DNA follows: TGTGCCAGTAGTAGCGGGGAAAAAATTGAAGCTTTCTTT. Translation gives CASSSGEKIEAFF.

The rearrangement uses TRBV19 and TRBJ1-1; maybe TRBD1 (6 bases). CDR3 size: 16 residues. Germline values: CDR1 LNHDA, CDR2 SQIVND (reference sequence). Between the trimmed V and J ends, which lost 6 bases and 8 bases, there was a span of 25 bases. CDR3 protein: CASRRTNREEMLEAFF. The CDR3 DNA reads TGTGCCAGTAGACGGACCAACAGGGAAGAAATGCTCGAAGCTTTCTTT.